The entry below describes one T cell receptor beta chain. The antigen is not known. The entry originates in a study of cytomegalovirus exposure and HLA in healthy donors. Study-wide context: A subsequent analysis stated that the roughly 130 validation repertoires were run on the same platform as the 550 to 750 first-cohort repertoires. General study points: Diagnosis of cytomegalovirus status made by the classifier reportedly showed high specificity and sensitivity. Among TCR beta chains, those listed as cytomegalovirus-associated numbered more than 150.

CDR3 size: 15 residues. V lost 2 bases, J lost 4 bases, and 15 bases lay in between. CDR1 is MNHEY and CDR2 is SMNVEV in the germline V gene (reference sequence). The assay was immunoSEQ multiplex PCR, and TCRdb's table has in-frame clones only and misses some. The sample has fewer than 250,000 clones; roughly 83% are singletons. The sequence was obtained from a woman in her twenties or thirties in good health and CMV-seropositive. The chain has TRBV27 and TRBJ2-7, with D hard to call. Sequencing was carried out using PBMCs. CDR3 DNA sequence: TGTGCCAGCAGTTTAGGATCCCCCTTAAGATACGAGCAGTACTTC. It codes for CASSLGSPLRYEQYF.